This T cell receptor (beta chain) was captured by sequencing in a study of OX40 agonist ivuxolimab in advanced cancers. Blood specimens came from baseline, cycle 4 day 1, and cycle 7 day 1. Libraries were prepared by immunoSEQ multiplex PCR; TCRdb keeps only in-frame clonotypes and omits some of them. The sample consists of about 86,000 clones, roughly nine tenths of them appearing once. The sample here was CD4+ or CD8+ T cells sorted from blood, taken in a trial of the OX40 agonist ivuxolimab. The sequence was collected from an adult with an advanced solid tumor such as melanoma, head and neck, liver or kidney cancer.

The CDR3 here is CASISLSGRAAYEQYF. Here the CDR3 DNA reads TGTGCCAGCATCTCCCTTAGCGGGAGGGCCGCCTACGAGCAGTACTTC. The chain couples TRBV5-6 to TRBJ2-7; 11 nucleotides match TRBD2. The CDR3 is 16 amino acids. The trim removed 6 bases at V and 2 bases at J, leaving 10 bases unmatched. The V gene's germline CDR1 is SGHDT and CDR2 YYEEEE.